These 6 T cell receptor beta chains were sequenced from one sample in a study of blood T cell repertoires in COVID-19. Clones were sequenced by immunoSEQ multiplex PCR, and TCRdb holds only the in-frame ones, with some missing. The table lists about 250,000 clones, about nine tenths of them singletons, with approximately 3% in the top ten. Sequencing input: PBMCs or T cells enriched from blood (not recorded which). These receptors were collected from a woman aged 45-65 years who had recovered from COVID-19.

The CDR3 nucleotides read TGTGCCAGCAGTCGTTTGGCGGGGGGAAACAATGAGCAGTTCTTC. This sequence encodes CASSRLAGGNNEQFF. The rearrangement uses TRBV28 and TRBJ2-1, with TRBD2 matching 8 bases. Germline V gene sequence: CDR1 MDHEN, CDR2 SYDVKM. The trim removed 5 bases at V and 5 bases at J, leaving 8 bases unmatched. CDR3 size: 15 residues.

The V gene is TRBV19, the J gene TRBJ1-5, with 8 bases fitting TRBD1. The germline V gene has CDR1 LNHDA and CDR2 SQIVND (reference sequence). CDR3 size: 15 residues. V lost 5 bases and J lost 1; bases outside the gene matches: 4. CDR3 DNA: TGTGCCAGTAGTGTTGACAGGGGAAGCAATCAGCCCCAGCATTTT. Translating gives CASSVDRGSNQPQHF.

The V and J genes are TRBV29-1 and TRBJ1-2; TRBD1 matches 9 bases. The CDR3 consists of 14 residues. V trimming: 1 base; J trimming: 6 bases; junction bases outside the gene matches: 6. Germline V CDR1 and CDR2: SQVTM, ANQGSEA. CDR3 DNA: TGCAGCGTTGAAGGGGGACAGGGTCTGGATGGCTACACCTTC. Its protein product is CSVEGGQGLDGYTF.

The chain couples TRBV18 to TRBJ2-7; a weak D match, TRBD2 (5 bases). Trimming took 6 bases from V and 4 from J, leaving 16 bases between them. CDR1 is KGHSH and CDR2 is LQKENI in the germline V gene. The CDR3 runs to 14 residues. The CDR3 region is CASSALGGSYEQYF. In DNA form, the CDR3 reads TGTGCCAGCTCGGCTTTAGGTGGGAGTTACGAGCAGTACTTC.

The chain employs TRBV10-2 and TRBJ1-6; 10 nucleotides line up with TRBD1. V was pared by 4 bases and J by 10 bases, with 4 bases of the junction left unmatched. Germline values: CDR1 WSHSY, CDR2 SAAADI. This CDR3 has 14 amino acids. The CDR3 sequence: CASSGGQGESPLHF. The CDR3 DNA follows: TGCGCCAGCAGTGGTGGACAGGGGGAATCACCCCTCCACTTT.

This clone was observed once. V gene TRBV15 combines with J gene TRBJ1-1; TRBD1 might be the D (6 bases). This CDR3 comprises 15 residues. The germline V gene encodes CDR1 LNHNV and CDR2 YYDKDF (reference sequence). V was trimmed by 4 bases and J by 0 bases, leaving 12 bases between them. The CDR3 DNA reads TGTGCCACCAGCATATACAGGGCCTTGAACACTGAAGCTTTCTTT. Translation gives CATSIYRALNTEAFF.